The 27 T cell receptor beta chains below all came from one sample that was sequenced in a study of molecular identifiers for immune sequencing clone quantification. MiXCR was run by TCRdb on the PCR reads, yielding one entry per CDR3 protein. The sample holds approximately 60,000 distinct CDR3 sequences; about a fifth are singletons and the top ten take more than 1.2%. Specimen: naive CD8+ T cells from blood, with Jurkat cell RNA spiked in. The subset was: FACS-sorted CD8+CD4-CCR7+CD45RA+ naive T cells. The receptors here all came from a human donor in good health. Some libraries in this study had Jurkat cell RNA spiked in.

The table lists this clonotype with many counts. This chain joins TRBV4-1 and TRBJ2-7, with 8 nucleotides matching TRBD2. CDR3 size: 17 residues. The germline V gene has CDR1 MGHRA and CDR2 YSYEKL. V lost 2 bases, J lost 2 bases, and 11 bases stayed unmatched. CDR3 DNA: TGCGCCAGCAGCCAACAAAATCTAGCGGGCACCGCCTACGAGCAGTACTTC. Protein product: CASSQQNLAGTAYEQYF.

The chain joins TRBV4-2 to TRBJ2-3; 13 bases align to TRBD2. Germline loops: CDR1 LGHNA, CDR2 YNFKEQ. The CDR3 is 20 amino acids. The V segment lost 3 bases and the J segment 0 bases; nucleotides outside the gene matches: 12. CDR3 DNA: TGTGCCAGCAGCCAGGGTCCGGGACTAGCGGGATCCTCTAGCACAGATACGCAGTATTTT. It is translated as CASSQGPGLAGSSSTDTQYF.

The chain combines TRBV12-5 with TRBJ2-1; the match to TRBD1 covers 7 bases. CDR3 length: 14 residues. CDR1 is LGHNT, CDR2 FRNRAP, per germline. V trimming: 5 bases; J trimming: 8 bases; junction bases outside the gene matches: 9. CDR3 coding DNA: TGTGCTAGTGGTAACGACAGGGTACTGGATGAGCAGTTCTTC. This encodes CASGNDRVLDEQFF. Variable domain in full (rest from reference TRBV12-5 and TRBJ2-1): DARVTQTPRHKVTEMGQEVTMRCQPILGHNTVFWYRQTMMQGLELLAYFRNRAPLDDSGMPKDRFSAEMPDATLATLKIQPSEPRDSAVYFCASGNDRVLDEQFFGPGTRLTVL.

V is TRBV7-9 and J is TRBJ2-7, with a weak D call TRBD1 (6 bases). The V gene's germline CDR1 is SEHNR and CDR2 FQNEAQ (reference sequence). This CDR3 region has 14 residues. Trimming stripped 8 bases from V and 2 bases from J, with 16 bases between. The CDR3 coding sequence is TGTGCCAGCGGTACTGGGGGCGGGCCCTACGAGCAGTACTTC. This sequence encodes CASGTGGGPYEQYF.

In this sample, this clonotype turned up a few times. The V and J genes are TRBV12-5 and TRBJ2-5; no firm D call. CDR1 and CDR2 (germline): LGHNT, FRNRAP. This CDR3 comprises 16 residues. Deletions cut 4 bases from V and 4 bases from J, with 19 bases between. This chain's CDR3 is CASGSPGSRVAETQYF. CDR3 sequence (DNA): TGTGCTAGTGGTTCTCCCGGGTCAAGAGTTGCAGAGACCCAGTACTTC.

At least ten counts were recorded for this clonotype. V and J are TRBV18 and TRBJ1-1; D gene unclear. Per the germline V gene, CDR1 is KGHSH and CDR2 is LQKENI. This CDR3 has 14 amino acids. The V and J ends lost 3 bases and 3 bases respectively, with 11 bases between them. The CDR3 protein is CASSPDPGYTEAFF. As DNA, the CDR3 is TGTGCCAGCTCACCCGACCCAGGATACACTGAAGCTTTCTTT.

The chain employs TRBV6-2 or TRBV6-3 and TRBJ2-7; D perhaps matches TRBD2 (6 bases). CDR1 is MNHEY, CDR2 SVGEGT, per germline. The CDR3 sequence is 12 residues long. The V end was cut by 5 bases, the J end by 10 bases, with 15 bases between. CDR3 coding DNA: TGTGCCAGCAGTCAGGAAAGGACTATTCAGTACTTC. Its translation: CASSQERTIQYF.

In this sample, this clonotype turned up many times. The chain couples TRBV18 to TRBJ2-5; perhaps TRBD2 as D (6 bases). The CDR3 is 17 amino acids. Germline V gives CDR1 KGHSH, CDR2 LQKENI. V was cut by 0 bases and J by 1 base, with 15 bases left in between. CDR3 amino acids: CASSPPEEWGLQETQYF. CDR3 DNA sequence: TGTGCCAGCTCACCACCCGAAGAGTGGGGACTCCAAGAGACCCAGTACTTC.

The sample holds many counts of this clonotype. The chain joins TRBV28 to TRBJ2-7, with 7 bases lining up with TRBD1. CDR3 length: 14 amino acids. The trim removed 8 bases at V and 2 bases at J, leaving 9 bases unmatched. Germline lookup yields CDR1 MDHEN and CDR2 SYDVKM. The CDR3 sequence is CASAPRDRAYEQYF. The CDR3 DNA reads as TGTGCCAGCGCCCCGCGTGACAGGGCCTACGAGCAGTACTTC.

This clonotype was picked up many times. The chain employs TRBV7-3 and TRBJ2-7; 7 nucleotides agree with TRBD1. Germline lookup yields CDR1 SGHTA and CDR2 FQGTGA. V gave up 5 bases and J gave up 0 bases; unmatched junction bases: 7. The CDR3 sequence is 15 residues long. The CDR3 reads CASSPGQQSSYEQYF. DNA for the CDR3: TGTGCCAGCAGCCCGGGACAGCAAAGCTCCTACGAGCAGTACTTC.

Here the CDR3 DNA reads TGTGCCACCAGTGATTTAGCGGGCGGGAGTATGAATGAGCAGTTCTTC. The encoded protein is CATSDLAGGSMNEQFF. V gene TRBV24-1 combines with J gene TRBJ2-1; 7 nucleotides align to TRBD2. The CDR3 is 16 residues long. Trimming at V came to 1 base and at J to 7 bases, leaving 9 bases not matched to a gene. The germline gives CDR1 KGHDR, CDR2 SFDVKD.

In this sample, this clonotype turned up once. A much bigger clone sits one base away, suggesting this may be a read error. The CDR3 sequence: CASSFLVGFSDTRYF. The CDR3 DNA follows: TGTGCCAGCAGCTTTCTGGTCGGGTTCTCAGATACGCGGTATTTT. This chain links TRBV5-3 with TRBJ2-3; no clear D gene. TRBV5-3 is treated as an ORF (open reading frame) with a function not yet certain. The CDR3 runs 15 residues.

This clonotype was seen repeatedly, ten times or more. This sequence joins TRBV24-1 and TRBJ2-1; TRBD2 matches 7 bases. This CDR3 has 14 amino acids. J lost 3 bases, V lost 5 bases, and 3 bases had no gene match. Germline V gene data show CDR1 as KGHDR and CDR2 as SFDVKD. The CDR3 region has the DNA TGTGCCACCAGTGGGCTAGCGGACTACAATGAGCAGTTCTTC. This sequence encodes CATSGLADYNEQFF.

Comment on this clonotype: With a much larger clone just one base away, this may be a read error. The rearrangement joins TRBV28 to TRBJ2-3; maybe TRBD2 (7 bases). The CDR3 length is 17 residues. Germline CDR1 is MDHEN and CDR2 is SYDVKM. The CDR3 reads CVSTPLGGGPIGDTQYF. The CDR3, as DNA: TGTGTCAGCACCCCGCTTGGGGGGGGGCCAATCGGGGATACGCAGTATTTT.

This clonotype has a count of ten or more. CDR3 region: CASRRTGDSLYEQYF. CDR3 sequence (DNA): TGTGCCAGCAGGAGGACAGGGGATTCCCTCTACGAGCAGTACTTC. The chain is built from TRBV7-9 and TRBJ2-7; 9 nucleotides agree with TRBD1. V dropped 6 bases and J dropped 3; count of bases not matched to a gene: 9. CDR1 is SEHNR and CDR2 is FQNEAQ in the germline V gene (reference sequence). There are 15 residues in the CDR3. The variable domain in full, with the rest retrieved from reference TRBV7-9 and TRBJ2-7, is DTGVSQNPRHKITKRGQNVTFRCDPISEHNRLYWYRQTLGQGPEFLTYFQNEAQLEKSRLLSDRFSAERPKGSFSTLEIQRTEQGDSAMYLCASRRTGDSLYEQYFGPGTRLTVT.

This rearrangement joins TRBV5-6 to TRBJ2-7, with 9 bases matching TRBD2. The CDR3 totals 16 residues. The V gene's germline CDR1 is SGHDT and CDR2 YYEEEE. With 1 base clipped from V and 3 bases from J, the junction kept 8 bases outside the gene matches. The CDR3 spells CASSLQGGRAVYEQYF. In nucleotides, the CDR3 is TGTGCCAGCAGCTTGCAGGGCGGGAGGGCCGTCTACGAGCAGTACTTC.

This clonotype was seen ten or more times. The chain is built from TRBV6-5 and TRBJ2-1; 14 nucleotides line up with TRBD2. This CDR3 region has 18 residues. The germline CDR1 and CDR2 sequences are MNHEY and SVGAGI. The ends lost 6 bases at V and 4 bases at J; junction bases unmatched: 11. The CDR3 protein is CASSGPGLAGVVYNEQFF. In nucleotides, the CDR3 is TGTGCCAGCAGCGGTCCGGGACTAGCGGGAGTTGTTTACAATGAGCAGTTCTTC.

The J gene is TRBJ2-1, the V gene TRBV27; 11 bases align to TRBD2. This CDR3 contains 15 residues. Per germline, CDR1 MNHEY and CDR2 SMNVEV (reference sequence). V lost 3 bases and J lost 7; bases outside the gene matches: 5. CDR3 protein: CASSFVAGGLNEQFF. The CDR3 coding sequence is TGTGCCAGCAGTTTCGTAGCGGGAGGGTTGAATGAGCAGTTCTTC.

The table lists this clonotype with many counts. The gene calls are TRBV7-2 and TRBJ1-1, with unresolved D. Trimming left V 5 bases short and J 6 bases short, with 13 bases between. Germline CDR1 is SGHTA and CDR2 is FQGNSA. The CDR3 sequence is 13 residues long. CDR3 nucleotide sequence: TGTGCCAGCAGCATCACTTTGAAGGCTGAAGCTTTCTTT. The encoded protein is CASSITLKAEAFF.

This clonotype was counted only a few times. This may arise from a read error, as a much more abundant clone is one base away. This sequence joins TRBV27 and TRBJ2-7; D might be TRBD2 (5 bases). Germline assignment: CDR1 MNHEY and CDR2 SMNVEV (reference sequence). The CDR3 has 15 residues. V lost 3 bases and J lost 5, with 17 bases in between. The CDR3 region has the DNA TGTGCCAGCAGTTTGATCGGGGTAGTGGGCAACGAGCAGTACTTC. This gives the protein CASSLIGVVGNEQYF.

This clonotype appeared a few times. Here the CDR3 reads CASSIELAVKPYEQYF. The CDR3 coding sequence is TGTGCCAGTAGTATAGAACTAGCGGTTAAGCCCTACGAGCAGTACTTC. The chain is built from TRBV19 and TRBJ2-7, with 8 bases fitting TRBD2. Unmatched junction bases numbered 6, after V lost 0 bases and J lost 2 bases. Per the germline V gene, CDR1 is LNHDA and CDR2 is SQIVND (reference sequence). The CDR3 covers 16 residues.

CDR3 amino acids: CASSLSGAHEQYF. CDR3 sequence (DNA): TGTGCCAGCAGTTTATCAGGGGCCCACGAGCAGTACTTC. This chain connects TRBV27 to TRBJ2-7, with D possibly being TRBD1 (5 bases). V lost 0 bases and J lost 5, with 8 bases in between. CDR3 length equals 13 residues. Germline loops: CDR1 MNHEY, CDR2 SMNVEV (reference sequence).

This clonotype was observed a handful of times. The rearrangement joins TRBV11-3 to TRBJ2-2; no definite D call. Trimming took 4 bases from V and 6 from J, leaving 15 bases between them. Germline assignment: CDR1 SGHNT and CDR2 YENEEA. The CDR3 runs to 15 residues. The CDR3 DNA reads as TGTGCCAGCAGCTGGACCGCTGGTTTGGCCGGGGAGCTGTTTTTT. Its protein is CASSWTAGLAGELFF.

This clonotype was picked up a small number of times. At one of its ends the junction is not consistent with the germline gene, which may arise from a read error. The chain links TRBV14 to TRBJ2-5; 8 bases align to TRBD2. Germline V gene data show CDR1 as SGHDN and CDR2 as FVKESK. CDR3 length: 15 amino acids. The chain's CDR3 is CASSEEGLAGETQYF. The DNA for the CDR3 is TGTGCCAGCAGCGAAGAAGGGCTAGCGGGTGAGACCCAGTACTTC.

Worth noting for this clonotype: This may come from a read error, since a much larger clone is one base off. J is TRBJ1-1 and V is TRBV29-1, with 7 bases identical to TRBD1. The length of the CDR3 is 13 residues. The germline V gene has CDR1 SQVTM and CDR2 ANQGSEA. V dropped 1 base and J dropped 10; count of bases not matched to a gene: 9. For the CDR3, the DNA is TGCAGCGTTGAAGGTGGGACAGCGCACCGAGCTTTCTTT. This encodes CSVEGGTAHRAFF.

There are a few counts of this clonotype. This could be a read error, since a much larger clone is one nucleotide away. The J gene is TRBJ1-6, the V gene TRBV25-1; D gene unclear. The CDR3 loop spans 13 amino acids. V was shortened by 1 base and J by 11 bases, with 9 bases between the two germline ends. CDR1 is MGHDK and CDR2 is SYGVNS in the germline V gene. The CDR3 DNA reads as TGTGCCAGCAGTGAATCTCCAAATCCACCCCTCCACTTT. Translated: CASSESPNPPLHF.

This clonotype was observed many times. The chain combines TRBV29-1 with TRBJ2-2; maybe TRBD2 (6 bases). Trimming left V 5 bases short and J 1 base short, with 11 bases between. CDR3 size: 14 residues. Germline CDR1 SQVTM, CDR2 ANQGSEA. The CDR3 protein is CSVPGLRNTGELFF. The CDR3 DNA reads TGCAGCGTTCCGGGACTCAGGAACACCGGGGAGCTGTTTTTT.